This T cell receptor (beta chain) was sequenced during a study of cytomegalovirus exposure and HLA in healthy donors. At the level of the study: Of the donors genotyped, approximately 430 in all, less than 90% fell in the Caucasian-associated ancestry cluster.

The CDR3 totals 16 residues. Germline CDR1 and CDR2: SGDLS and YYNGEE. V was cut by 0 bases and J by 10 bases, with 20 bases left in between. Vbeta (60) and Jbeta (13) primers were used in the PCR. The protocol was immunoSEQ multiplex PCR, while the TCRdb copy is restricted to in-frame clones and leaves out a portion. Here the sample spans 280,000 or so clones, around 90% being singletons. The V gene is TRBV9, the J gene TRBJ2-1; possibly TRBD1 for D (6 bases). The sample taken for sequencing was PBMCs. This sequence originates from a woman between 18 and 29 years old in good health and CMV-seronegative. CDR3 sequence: CASSVGTGTLEGEQFF. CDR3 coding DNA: TGTGCCAGCAGCGTAGGAACAGGGACCCTAGAGGGCGAGCAGTTCTTC.